This is a list of T cell receptor beta chains from one sample in a study of neurological immune-mediated disorders. In TCRdb, the 5' RACE reads were re-called with MiXCR into one record per CDR3 protein. The table has about 49,000 distinct CDR3 sequences, 10% seen once. Specimen: PBMCs. These receptors all come from a woman in her 40s in good health. Both conserved end residues are part of each CDR3. The order of the fields is V gene, J gene, clone size, D gene, CDR3 length, CDR3 DNA, CDR3 protein. A D gene is named only where the DNA matches it firmly. The size field reads once, few or many counts, or a class when the clone is expanded.

TRBV7-2	TRBJ2-5	many	NA	14	TGTGCCAGCAGCTTACTCGCGGGGCCAGAGACCCAGTACTTC	CASSLLAGPETQYF
TRBV2	TRBJ1-6	many	NA	14	TGTGCCAGCAAGGTCGGGGAGGCTAATTCACCCCTCCACTTT	CASKVGEANSPLHF
TRBV20-1	TRBJ1-5	few	NA	13	TGCAGTGCTAGACAGGGAAGGAGGCAGCCCCAGCATTTT	CSARQGRRQPQHF
TRBV18	TRBJ2-1	few	TRBD1	16	TGTGCCAGCTCACCACCGGGACAGGGAATCTACAATGAGCAGTTCTTC	CASSPPGQGIYNEQFF
TRBV20-1	TRBJ2-1	many	NA	12	TGCAGTGCTAGAGATAGGGGGACTACAAAGTTCTTC	CSARDRGTTKFF
TRBV5-1	TRBJ2-5	many	NA	14	TGCGCCAGCAGCTTGTTCGAGACACAAGAGACCCAGTACTTC	CASSLFETQETQYF
TRBV24-1	TRBJ2-2	many	NA	14	TGTGCCACCAGCTCTCGACTTGGCGGCGGGGAGCTGTTTTTT	CATSSRLGGGELFF
TRBV4-3	TRBJ2-3	few	TRBD2	18	TGCGCCAGCAGCCAAGACTGGTATTACCTAGCGGCTACAGATACGCAGTATTTT	CASSQDWYYLAATDTQYF
TRBV15	TRBJ1-2	many	NA	15	TGTGCCACCAGCTCAATCTCAGGGACTGGCTATGGCTACACCTTC	CATSSISGTGYGYTF
TRBV30	TRBJ1-5	many	TRBD1	15	TGTGCCTGGAGACCGACTGGACAGGGTCGTCAGCCCCAGCATTTT	CAWRPTGQGRQPQHF